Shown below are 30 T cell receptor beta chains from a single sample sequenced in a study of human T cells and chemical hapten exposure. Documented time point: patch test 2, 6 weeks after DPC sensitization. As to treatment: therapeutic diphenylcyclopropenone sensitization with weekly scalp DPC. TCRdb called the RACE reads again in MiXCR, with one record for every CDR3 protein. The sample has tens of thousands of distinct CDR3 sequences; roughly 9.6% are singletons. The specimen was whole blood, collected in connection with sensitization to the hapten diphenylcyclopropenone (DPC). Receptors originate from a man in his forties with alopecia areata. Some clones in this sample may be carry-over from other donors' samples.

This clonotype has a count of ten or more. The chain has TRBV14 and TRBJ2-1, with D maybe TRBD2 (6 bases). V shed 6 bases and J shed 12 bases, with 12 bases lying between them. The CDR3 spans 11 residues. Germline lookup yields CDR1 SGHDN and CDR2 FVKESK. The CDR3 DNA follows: TGTGCCAGCAGTGGTCTAGCGTCGCAGTTCTTC. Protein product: CASSGLASQFF.

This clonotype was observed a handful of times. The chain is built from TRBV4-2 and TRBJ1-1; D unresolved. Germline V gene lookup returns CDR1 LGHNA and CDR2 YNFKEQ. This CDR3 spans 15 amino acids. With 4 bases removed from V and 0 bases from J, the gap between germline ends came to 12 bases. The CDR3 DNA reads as TGTGCCAGCAGCCCCTCAGTAGGACTGAACACTGAAGCTTTCTTT. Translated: CASSPSVGLNTEAFF.

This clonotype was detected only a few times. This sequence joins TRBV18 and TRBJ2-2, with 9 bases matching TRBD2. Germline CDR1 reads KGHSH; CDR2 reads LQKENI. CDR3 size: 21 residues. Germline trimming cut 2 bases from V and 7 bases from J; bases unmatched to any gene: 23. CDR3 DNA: TGTGCCAGCTCACCAGTCATCTTTGGGCTAGCGGGAAACCAATTCGGCGGGGAGCTGTTTTTT. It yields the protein CASSPVIFGLAGNQFGGELFF.

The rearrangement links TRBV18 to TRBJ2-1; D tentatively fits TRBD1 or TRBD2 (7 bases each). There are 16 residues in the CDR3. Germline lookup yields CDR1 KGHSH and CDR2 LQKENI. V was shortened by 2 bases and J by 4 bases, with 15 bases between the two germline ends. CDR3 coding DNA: TGTGCCAGCTCACCAGTCTCAGGGGGGGGATACAATGAGCAGTTCTTC. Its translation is CASSPVSGGGYNEQFF.

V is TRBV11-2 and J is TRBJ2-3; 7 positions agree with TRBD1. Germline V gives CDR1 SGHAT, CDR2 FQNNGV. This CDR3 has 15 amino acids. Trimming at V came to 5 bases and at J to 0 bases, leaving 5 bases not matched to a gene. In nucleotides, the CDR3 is TGTGCCAGCAGCGTGGGGACAGTTAGCACAGATACGCAGTATTTT. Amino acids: CASSVGTVSTDTQYF.

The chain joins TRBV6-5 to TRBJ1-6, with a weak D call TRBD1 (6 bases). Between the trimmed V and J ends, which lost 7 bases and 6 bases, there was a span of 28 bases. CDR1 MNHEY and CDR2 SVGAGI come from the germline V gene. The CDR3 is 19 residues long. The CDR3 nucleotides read TGTGCCAGCAAAAACCCCCGGGGGCTAGTTGTCGACATTAATTCACCCCTCCACTTT. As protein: CASKNPRGLVVDINSPLHF.

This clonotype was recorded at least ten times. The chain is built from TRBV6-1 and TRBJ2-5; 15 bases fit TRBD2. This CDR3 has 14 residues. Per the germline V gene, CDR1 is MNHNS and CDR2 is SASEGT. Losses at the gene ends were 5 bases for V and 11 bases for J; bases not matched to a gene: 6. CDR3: CASSPGLAGGRQYF. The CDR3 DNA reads TGTGCCAGCAGTCCGGGACTAGCGGGAGGCCGACAGTACTTC.

CDR3: CASSGGDRGDTQYF. CDR3 DNA sequence: TGTGCCAGCAGTGGGGGGGACAGGGGTGATACGCAGTATTTT. The rearrangement uses TRBV12-3 or TRBV12-4 and TRBJ2-3; 10 nucleotides match TRBD1. The CDR3 spans 14 residues. V lost 5 bases to trimming and J lost 6 bases; unmatched junction nucleotides: 5.

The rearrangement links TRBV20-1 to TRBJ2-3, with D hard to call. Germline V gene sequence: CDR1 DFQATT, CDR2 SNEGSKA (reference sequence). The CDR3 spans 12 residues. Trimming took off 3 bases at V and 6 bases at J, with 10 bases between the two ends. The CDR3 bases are TGCAGTGCTAGGGGCGTTTCCGATACGCAGTATTTT. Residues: CSARGVSDTQYF.

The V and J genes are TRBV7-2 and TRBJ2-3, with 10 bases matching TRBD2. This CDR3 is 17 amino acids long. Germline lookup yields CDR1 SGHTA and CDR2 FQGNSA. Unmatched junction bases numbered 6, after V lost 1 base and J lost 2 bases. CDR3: CASSLVAGGTLTDTQYF. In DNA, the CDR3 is TGTGCCAGCAGCTTAGTAGCGGGAGGAACCCTCACAGATACGCAGTATTTT.

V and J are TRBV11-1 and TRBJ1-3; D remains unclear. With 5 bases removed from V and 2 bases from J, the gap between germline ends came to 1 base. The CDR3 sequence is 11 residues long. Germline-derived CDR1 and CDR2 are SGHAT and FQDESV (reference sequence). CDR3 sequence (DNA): TGTGCCAGCAGCACTGGAAACACCATATATTTT. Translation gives CASSTGNTIYF.

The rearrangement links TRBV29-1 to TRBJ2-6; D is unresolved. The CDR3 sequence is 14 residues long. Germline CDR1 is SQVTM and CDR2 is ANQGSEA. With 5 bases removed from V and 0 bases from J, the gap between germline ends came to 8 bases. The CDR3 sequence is CSVLQSSGANVLTF. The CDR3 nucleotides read TGCAGCGTTCTACAGAGCTCTGGGGCCAACGTCCTGACTTTC.

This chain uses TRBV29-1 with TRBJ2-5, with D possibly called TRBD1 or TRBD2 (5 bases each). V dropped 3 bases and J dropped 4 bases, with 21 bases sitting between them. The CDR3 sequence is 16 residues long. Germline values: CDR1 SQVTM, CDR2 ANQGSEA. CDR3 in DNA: TGCAGCGTTGAGGCTGGGACCACCTTTACCCGAGAGACCCAGTACTTC. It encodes CSVEAGTTFTRETQYF. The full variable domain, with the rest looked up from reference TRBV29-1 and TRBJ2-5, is SAVISQKPSRDICQRGTSLTIQCQVDSQVTMMFWYRQQPGQSLTLIATANQGSEATYESGFVIDKFPISRPNLTFSTLTVSNMSPEDSSIYLCSVEAGTTFTRETQYFGPGTRLLVL.

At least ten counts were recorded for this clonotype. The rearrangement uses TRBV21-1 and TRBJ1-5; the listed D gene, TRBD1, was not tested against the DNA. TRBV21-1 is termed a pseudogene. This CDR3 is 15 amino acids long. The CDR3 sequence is CASSKNRGPEGPQHF. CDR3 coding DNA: TGTGCCAGCAGCAAAAACAGGGGCCCGGAGGGGCCCCAGCATTTT.

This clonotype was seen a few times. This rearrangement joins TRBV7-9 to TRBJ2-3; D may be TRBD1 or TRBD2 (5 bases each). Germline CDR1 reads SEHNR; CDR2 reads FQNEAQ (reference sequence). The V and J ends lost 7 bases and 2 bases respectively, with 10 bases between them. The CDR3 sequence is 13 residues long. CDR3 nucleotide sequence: TGTGCCAGCACCGACGGGGCCACAGATACGCAGTATTTT. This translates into CASTDGATDTQYF.

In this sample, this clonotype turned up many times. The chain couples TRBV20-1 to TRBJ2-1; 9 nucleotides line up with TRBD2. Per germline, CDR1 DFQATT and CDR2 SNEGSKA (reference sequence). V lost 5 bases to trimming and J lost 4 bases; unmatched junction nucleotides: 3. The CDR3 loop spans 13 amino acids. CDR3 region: CSAETSGYNEQFF. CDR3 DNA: TGCAGTGCTGAGACTAGCGGATACAATGAGCAGTTCTTC.

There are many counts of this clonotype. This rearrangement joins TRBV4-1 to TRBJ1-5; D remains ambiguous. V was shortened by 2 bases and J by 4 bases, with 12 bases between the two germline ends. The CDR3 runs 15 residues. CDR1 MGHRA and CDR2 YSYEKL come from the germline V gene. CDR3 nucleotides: TGCGCCAGCAGCCAATCCATAAGTGGAAATCAGCCCCAGCATTTT. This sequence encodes CASSQSISGNQPQHF.

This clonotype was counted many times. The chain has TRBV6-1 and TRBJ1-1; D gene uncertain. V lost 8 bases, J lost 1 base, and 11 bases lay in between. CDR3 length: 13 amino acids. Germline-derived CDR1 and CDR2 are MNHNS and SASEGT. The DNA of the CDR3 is TGTGCCAGCTATGGTGTTCAGAACACTGAAGCTTTCTTT. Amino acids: CASYGVQNTEAFF.

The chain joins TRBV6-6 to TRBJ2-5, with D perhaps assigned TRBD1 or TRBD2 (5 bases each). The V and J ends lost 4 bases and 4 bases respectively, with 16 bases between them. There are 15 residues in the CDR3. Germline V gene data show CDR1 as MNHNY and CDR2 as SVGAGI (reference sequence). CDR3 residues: CASSSPGTIGETQYF. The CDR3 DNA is TGTGCCAGCAGTTCCCCCGGGACCATCGGAGAGACCCAGTACTTC.

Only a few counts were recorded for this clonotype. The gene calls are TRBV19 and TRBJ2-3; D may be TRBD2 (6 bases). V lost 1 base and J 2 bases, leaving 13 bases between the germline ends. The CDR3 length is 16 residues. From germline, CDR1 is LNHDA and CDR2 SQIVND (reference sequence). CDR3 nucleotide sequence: TGTGCCAGTAGTATAGGATTTGGCGGGACCACAGATACGCAGTATTTT. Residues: CASSIGFGGTTDTQYF.

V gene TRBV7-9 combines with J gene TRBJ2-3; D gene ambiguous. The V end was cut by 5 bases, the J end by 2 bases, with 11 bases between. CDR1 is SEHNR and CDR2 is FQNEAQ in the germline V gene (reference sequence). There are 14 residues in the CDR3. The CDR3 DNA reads TGTGCCAGCAGCCAAGATCTTGCCACAGATACGCAGTATTTT. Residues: CASSQDLATDTQYF.

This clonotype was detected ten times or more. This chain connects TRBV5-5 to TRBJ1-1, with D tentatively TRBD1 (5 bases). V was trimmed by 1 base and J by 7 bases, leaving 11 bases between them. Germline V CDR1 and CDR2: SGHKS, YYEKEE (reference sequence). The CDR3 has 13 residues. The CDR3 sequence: CASSLSGTGEAFF. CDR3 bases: TGTGCCAGCAGCTTGTCCGGGACGGGTGAAGCTTTCTTT.

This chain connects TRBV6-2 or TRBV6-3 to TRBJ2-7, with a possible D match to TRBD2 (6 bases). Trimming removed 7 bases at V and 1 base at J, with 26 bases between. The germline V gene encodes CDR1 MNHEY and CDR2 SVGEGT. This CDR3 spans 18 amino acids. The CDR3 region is CASIHAPSGTPNSYEQYF. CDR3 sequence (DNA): TGTGCCAGCATCCACGCCCCCTCCGGGACTCCTAATTCCTACGAGCAGTACTTC.

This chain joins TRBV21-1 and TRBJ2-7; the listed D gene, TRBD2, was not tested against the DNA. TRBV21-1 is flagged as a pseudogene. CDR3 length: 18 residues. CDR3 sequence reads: CASSKAKGGGSAEYEQYV. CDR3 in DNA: TGTGCCAGCAGCAAAGCGAAGGGTGGCGGGAGTGCTGAATACGAGCAGTACGTC.

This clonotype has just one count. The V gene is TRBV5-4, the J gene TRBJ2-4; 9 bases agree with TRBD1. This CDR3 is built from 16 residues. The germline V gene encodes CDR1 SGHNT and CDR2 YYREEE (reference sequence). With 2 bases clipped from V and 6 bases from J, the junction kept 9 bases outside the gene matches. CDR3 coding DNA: TGTGCCAGCAGCTTCGATGGACAGGGGTTTGGAAACATTCAGTACTTC. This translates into CASSFDGQGFGNIQYF.

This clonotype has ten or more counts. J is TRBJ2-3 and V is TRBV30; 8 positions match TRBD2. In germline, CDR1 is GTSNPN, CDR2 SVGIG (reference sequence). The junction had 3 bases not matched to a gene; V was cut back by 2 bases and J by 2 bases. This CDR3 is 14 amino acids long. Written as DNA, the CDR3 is TGTGCCTGGAGTTCTAGCGGGTACACAGATACGCAGTATTTT. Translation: CAWSSSGYTDTQYF.

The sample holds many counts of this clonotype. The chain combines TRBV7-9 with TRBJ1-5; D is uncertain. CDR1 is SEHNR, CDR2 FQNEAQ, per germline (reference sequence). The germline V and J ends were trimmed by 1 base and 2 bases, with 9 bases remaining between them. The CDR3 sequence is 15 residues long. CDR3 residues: CASSLGGGGNQPQHF. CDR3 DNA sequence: TGTGCCAGCAGCTTAGGGGGAGGAGGCAATCAGCCCCAGCATTTT. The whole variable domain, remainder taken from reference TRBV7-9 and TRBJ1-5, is DTGVSQNPRHKITKRGQNVTFRCDPISEHNRLYWYRQTLGQGPEFLTYFQNEAQLEKSRLLSDRFSAERPKGSFSTLEIQRTEQGDSAMYLCASSLGGGGNQPQHFGDGTRLSIL.

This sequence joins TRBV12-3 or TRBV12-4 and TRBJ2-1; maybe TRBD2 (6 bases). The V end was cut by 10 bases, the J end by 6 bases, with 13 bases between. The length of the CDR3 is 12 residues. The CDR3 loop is CAMRGLINEQFF. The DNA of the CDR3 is TGTGCCATGAGGGGACTCATCAATGAGCAGTTCTTC.

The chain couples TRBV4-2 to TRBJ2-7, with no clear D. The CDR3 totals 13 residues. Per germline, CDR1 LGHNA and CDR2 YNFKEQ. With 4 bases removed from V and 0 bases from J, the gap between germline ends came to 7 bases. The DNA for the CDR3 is TGTGCCAGCAGCCGAAGTGTCTCCTACGAGCAGTACTTC. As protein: CASSRSVSYEQYF.

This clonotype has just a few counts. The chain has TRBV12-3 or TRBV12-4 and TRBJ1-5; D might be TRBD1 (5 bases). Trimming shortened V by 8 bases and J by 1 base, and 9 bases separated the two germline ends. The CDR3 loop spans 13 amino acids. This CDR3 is CASRGGSNQPQHF. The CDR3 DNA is TGTGCCAGCCGGGGGGGGAGCAATCAGCCCCAGCATTTT.